Detailed here is one TCR beta chain. Its specificity is not known. The junction departs from the called germline gene at one end, perhaps through a read error. This record comes from a study of T cell repertoires in cytomegalovirus infection. Germline V lookup: CDR1 SGHDT, CDR2 YYEEEE. The CDR3 runs to 15 residues. TCRdb reprocessed the reads with MiXCR, giving one entry per CDR3 protein. Of about 490,000 distinct CDR3 sequences in the sample, approximately 15% were seen once. Whole-study results and caveats: Cumulative public TCR beta family frequency identified carriers of CMV plus the relevant HLA.

The sample comprised CD8+ T cells from PBMCs. V is TRBV5-6 and J is TRBJ2-3; 8 bases match TRBD1. This clonotype was obtained from a human donor in good health (CMV status not recorded). Some clones in this sample may be carry-over from other donors' samples. The CDR3 region is CAGSLGQEYTDTQYF. As DNA, the CDR3 is TGTGCCGGCAGCTTGGGACAGGAGTACACAGATACGCAGTATTTT.